The 21 T cell receptor beta chains in this list originate from one sample, sequenced in a study of post-analysis software for immune sequencing data. Every TCR beta cDNA library bore unique molecular identifiers. TCRdb processed the PCR reads anew with MiXCR; each CDR3 protein has one entry. The sample includes 750,000 to 950,000 distinct CDR3 sequences, just over 45% of them seen just once. Study-level points and caveats: There were roughly 5 TRBV segments more frequent in patients than controls, and TRBV5-6, TRBV5-1 and TRBV20-1 were among them.

Antigen specificity for these receptors is unknown. The sequencing sample was made of blood. These receptors originate from a girl aged 10 to 17 with multiple sclerosis.

V and J are TRBV27 and TRBJ1-6; D not resolved. Per the germline V gene, CDR1 is MNHEY and CDR2 is SMNVEV (reference sequence). The CDR3 consists of 16 residues. Trimming removed 6 bases at V and 4 bases at J, with 16 bases between. For the CDR3, the DNA is TGTGCCAGCAGCACAACACCATCGGGATATAATTCACCCCTCCACTTT. Translation gives CASSTTPSGYNSPLHF.

This rearrangement joins TRBV12-5 to TRBJ2-7; no definite D call. CDR3 length equals 11 residues. V lost 6 bases, J lost 5 bases, and 8 bases lay in between. Germline lookup yields CDR1 LGHNT and CDR2 FRNRAP. The CDR3 region is CASGQQNEQYF. The CDR3 nucleotides read TGTGCTAGTGGGCAACAGAACGAGCAGTACTTC.

This rearrangement joins TRBV6-5 to TRBJ2-5, with no clear D. The V gene lost 0 bases and the J gene lost 3 bases, with 8 bases spanning the gap. The CDR3 is 14 residues long. Germline V CDR1 and CDR2: MNHEY, SVGAGI. The DNA of the CDR3 is TGTGCCAGCAGTTACTCGAATCTAAAAGAGACCCAGTACTTC. It yields the protein CASSYSNLKETQYF.

This rearrangement joins TRBV12-3 or TRBV12-4 to TRBJ2-3; D is possibly TRBD1 or TRBD2 (7 bases each). The CDR3 extends over 17 amino acids. V lost 4 bases to trimming and J lost 5 bases, with 22 bases between them. The CDR3, as DNA: TGTGCCAGCAGTTCATTGATGGGGAGGGGGCAAGGAGATACGCAGTATTTT. Amino acids: CASSSLMGRGQGDTQYF.

The J gene is TRBJ2-7, the V gene TRBV15; D is unresolved. There are 13 residues in the CDR3. V dropped 3 bases and J dropped 4 bases, with 10 bases sitting between them. Per the germline V gene, CDR1 is LNHNV and CDR2 is YYDKDF (reference sequence). The DNA of the CDR3 is TGTGCCACCAGCAGTCTACTATTTTACGAGCAGTACTTC. This sequence encodes CATSSLLFYEQYF.

This clonotype was counted a single time. The CDR3 DNA reads TGTGCCAGCAGTTACCTCACGGCCGGGGGGAGAGAGACCCAGTACTTC. As protein: CASSYLTAGGRETQYF. V usage is TRBV6-5 and J usage is TRBJ2-5, with 7 positions matching TRBD2. CDR3 size: 16 residues. V gave up 2 bases and J gave up 4 bases; unmatched junction bases: 10. CDR1 and CDR2 from the germline V gene are MNHEY and SVGAGI.

This clonotype is a singleton in its sample. The chain joins TRBV6-5 to TRBJ2-4; possibly TRBD1 or TRBD2 for D (5 bases each). TRBJ2-5 explains the end of the DNA better; the J call may be wrong. Germline-derived CDR1 and CDR2 are MNHEY and SVGAGI. The CDR3 loop spans 16 amino acids. The CDR3 nucleotides are TGTGCCAGCAGTTACAGGGCAGGGACCCTGGGGGAGACCCAGTACTTC. Translation gives CASSYRAGTLGETQYF.

This clonotype rates as medium-sized (0.01 to 0.1%). V gene TRBV7-3 combines with J gene TRBJ2-4; D not resolved. Trimming removed 5 bases from V and 0 bases from J, with 17 bases in between. CDR1 and CDR2 from the germline V gene are SGHTA and FQGTGA. The CDR3 consists of 17 residues. The DNA of the CDR3 is TGTGCCAGCAGCCCCACCCGGCCGGCGGTAGCCAAAAACATTCAGTACTTC. This gives the protein CASSPTRPAVAKNIQYF.

This clonotype was picked up a small number of times. This rearrangement joins TRBV29-1 to TRBJ1-1; D unresolved. Germline V gene data show CDR1 as SQVTM and CDR2 as ANQGSEA. This CDR3 spans 11 amino acids. The ends were cut back, 6 bases at V and 3 bases at J, with 8 bases in the middle. The CDR3 nucleotides are TGCAGCGTCTGGGGTTACACTGAAGCTTTCTTT. The encoded protein is CSVWGYTEAFF.

V gene TRBV6-5 combines with J gene TRBJ2-1; D could derive from TRBD1 or TRBD2 (5 bases each). The CDR3 runs 16 residues. Germline CDR1 and CDR2: MNHEY and SVGAGI. The V and J ends lost 2 bases and 5 bases respectively, with 16 bases between them. In nucleotides, the CDR3 is TGTGCCAGCAGTTACCAGTATCTCGGGGCCCACAATGAGCAGTTCTTC. Its protein product is CASSYQYLGAHNEQFF.

This clonotype occurred many times. The chain recombines TRBV7-9 with TRBJ2-1; 14 bases align to TRBD2. There are 16 residues in the CDR3. Germline CDR1 is SEHNR and CDR2 is FQNEAQ (reference sequence). J lost 8 bases, V lost 1 base, and 4 bases had no gene match. The CDR3 loop reads CASSLGLAGGYDEQFF. The DNA of the CDR3 is TGTGCCAGCAGCTTAGGACTAGCGGGAGGGTATGATGAGCAGTTCTTC.

This clonotype came up many times. This chain links TRBV29-1 with TRBJ1-2; weak D call: TRBD1 (5 bases). CDR1 SQVTM and CDR2 ANQGSEA come from the germline V gene. The CDR3 length is 11 residues. The V gene lost 0 bases and the J gene lost 7 bases, with 6 bases spanning the gap. CDR3: CSVEDRVGYTF. The DNA for the CDR3 is TGCAGCGTTGAAGACAGGGTTGGCTACACCTTC.

The V call is TRBV5-1, the J call TRBJ1-2, with D possibly TRBD1 on 5 matching bases. The CDR3 contains 14 residues. Germline values: CDR1 SGHRS, CDR2 YFSETQ. The germline V and J ends were trimmed by 4 bases and 3 bases, with 13 bases remaining between them. The CDR3, as DNA: TGCGCCAGCAGCCCTCTTGGGGGGGACTATGGCTACACCTTC. Translating it yields CASSPLGGDYGYTF.

The CDR3 is CASSLRPAETQYF. In DNA form, the CDR3 reads TGCGCCAGCAGCTTGAGGCCCGCGGAGACCCAGTACTTC. J is TRBJ2-5 and V is TRBV5-1; D call uncertain. V lost 1 base and J 5 bases, leaving 9 bases between the germline ends. The length of the CDR3 is 13 residues. Germline CDR1 SGHRS, CDR2 YFSETQ.

The chain couples TRBV7-9 to TRBJ2-1; TRBD2 agrees at 9 bases. This CDR3 has 18 amino acids. The germline gives CDR1 SEHNR, CDR2 FQNEAQ (reference sequence). V gave up 5 bases and J gave up 7 bases; unmatched junction bases: 18. The CDR3 is CASSPSHPTSGLNNEQFF. Written as DNA, the CDR3 is TGTGCCAGCAGCCCCAGTCATCCGACTAGCGGTCTAAATAATGAGCAGTTCTTC.

This chain uses TRBV20-1 with TRBJ2-7; TRBD2 matches 9 bases. In germline, CDR1 is DFQATT, CDR2 SNEGSKA (reference sequence). This CDR3 has 16 residues. The trim removed 3 bases at V and 3 bases at J, leaving 12 bases unmatched. Here the CDR3 reads CSASLNAGTSSYEQYF. As DNA, the CDR3 is TGCAGTGCTAGCCTGAACGCCGGGACTAGCAGCTACGAGCAGTACTTC.

This clonotype was seen a handful of times. The chain links TRBV29-1 to TRBJ2-7; D remains ambiguous. The J call is in doubt because the DNA end fits TRBJ2-5 better. This CDR3 is 13 amino acids long. Germline CDR1 SQVTM, CDR2 ANQGSEA. For the CDR3, the DNA is TGCAGCGTTGAAGTATCCCCACGGGAGACCCAGTACTTC. It translates to CSVEVSPRETQYF.

DNA for the CDR3: TGTGCCAGCAGTCCAGGGACTGAATTGGGATCACCCCTCCACTTT. This translates into CASSPGTELGSPLHF. V and J are TRBV12-3 or TRBV12-4 and TRBJ1-6, with D maybe TRBD1 (5 bases). CDR3 length equals 15 residues. Trimming removed 5 bases from V and 10 bases from J, with 18 bases in between.

V and J are TRBV12-3 or TRBV12-4 and TRBJ2-1, with no clear D. The CDR3 extends over 13 amino acids. V was cut by 2 bases and J by 9 bases, with 11 bases left in between. CDR3 amino acids: CASSLRARSEQFF. The CDR3 DNA reads TGTGCCAGCAGTTTAAGGGCTAGGAGTGAGCAGTTCTTC.

The rearrangement links TRBV3-1 to TRBJ2-1, with 7 bases that match TRBD2. With 4 bases clipped from V and 1 base from J, the junction kept 10 bases outside the gene matches. There are 17 residues in the CDR3. CDR1 LGHDT and CDR2 YNNKEL come from the germline V gene (reference sequence). The CDR3 is CASSLQIAGDSYNEQFF. The CDR3 DNA is TGTGCCAGCAGCCTCCAAATTGCGGGGGATTCCTACAATGAGCAGTTCTTC.

This clonotype showed up just a few times. The rearrangement uses TRBV20-1 and TRBJ2-1; perhaps TRBD2 as D (6 bases). The V end lost 0 bases, the J end lost 8 bases, and 20 bases lay between the germline ends. In germline, CDR1 is DFQATT, CDR2 SNEGSKA (reference sequence). The CDR3 contains 16 residues. The chain's CDR3 is CSARDRIRARGDEQFF. CDR3 sequence (DNA): TGCAGTGCTAGAGATCGGATTCGAGCCCGCGGGGATGAGCAGTTCTTC.